This T cell receptor (beta chain) was identified during a study of T cell responses to AZD1222 COVID-19 vaccine. Study-level results: Rises in breadth and depth of Spike-specific TCRs came after two AZD1222 doses. Repertoires were obtained solely post-peak T cell response. Reportedly, nearly half the spike-specific TCRs target unmutated variant regions.

Turning to this clone: Its antigen is unknown.

Deletions cut 6 bases from V and 0 bases from J, with 7 bases between. This CDR3 is 13 amino acids long. The germline V gene encodes CDR1 MNHEY and CDR2 SMNVEV (reference sequence). The method was immunoSEQ multiplex PCR; TCRdb's version includes in-frame clones alone and lacks a portion of them. The top ten clones hold roughly 1.3% of a sample with about 150,000 clones, less than 95% of them seen once. The TCR comes from an adult in good health. The chain is built from TRBV27 and TRBJ2-3, with unresolved D. This material consisted of peripheral blood, taken on day 0 of AZD1222 vaccination. This CDR3 is CASRSFSTDTQYF. As DNA, the CDR3 is TGTGCCAGCAGGTCCTTCAGCACAGATACGCAGTATTTT.